The clone carrying this T cell receptor (beta chain) occurred a few times. Amplification used 60 Vbeta primers and 13 Jbeta primers. Method: immunoSEQ multiplex PCR; TCRdb's copy keeps in-frame clones and lacks some. The sample yields 120,000 to 150,000 clones, 55% to 85% seen once. The data were obtained in a study of cytomegalovirus exposure and HLA in healthy donors. What was sequenced was PBMCs. The TCR was taken from a man aged 35-49 years in good health and CMV-seronegative.

This CDR3 is CASSQELRSGYYEQYF. The DNA of the CDR3 is TGCGCCAGCAGCCAAGAGCTGCGTAGCGGGTACTACGAGCAGTACTTC. The chain has TRBV4-1 and TRBJ2-7, with TRBD2 matching over 7 bases. This CDR3 comprises 16 residues. Germline lookup yields CDR1 MGHRA and CDR2 YSYEKL. With 0 bases clipped from V and 3 bases from J, the junction kept 8 bases outside the gene matches.